What follows are 17 T cell receptor beta chains derived from one specimen sequenced in a study of identical twins (dated by TCRdb to 2015 to 2016). The library was built by means of 5' RACE. Sequencing used an Illumina HiSeq 2000. TCRdb reworked the public reads: Q25 trimming with fastp, MiXCR clone assembly, productive beta chains retained. All rows with the same CDR3 protein become a single entry with the most common DNA and genes. Here the sample has about 530,000 distinct CDR3 sequences; 20% to 25% occur a single time. Around 0.48% of the sample lies in the top ten. This sample was also put to use in a study of yellow fever vaccine responses in identical twins.

Sequencing was done on a sample of CD4+ T cells sorted from blood. The receptor source for this set is a woman aged 18 to 35 in good health.

This clonotype was picked up one time. This chain uses TRBV9 with TRBJ1-1; 8 bases are shared with TRBD1. This CDR3 is 14 amino acids long. The ends lost 0 bases at V and 3 bases at J; junction bases unmatched: 1. Germline V gene data show CDR1 as SGDLS and CDR2 as YYNGEE. The CDR3 coding sequence is TGTGCCAGCAGCGTAGAGACAGGGGACACTGAAGCTTTCTTT. Amino acid sequence: CASSVETGDTEAFF.

The chain couples TRBV5-1 to TRBJ1-6; the D gene is possibly TRBD1 (6 bases). Germline CDR1 reads SGHRS; CDR2 reads YFSETQ. With 4 bases removed from V and 10 bases from J, the gap between germline ends came to 21 bases. This CDR3 has 16 residues. The CDR3 DNA reads as TGCGCCAGCAGCCCCTCCGCGGGACAACAAAAATCACCCCTCCACTTT. It is translated as CASSPSAGQQKSPLHF.

The rearrangement links TRBV24-1 to TRBJ1-1; no firm D call. Germline V lookup: CDR1 KGHDR, CDR2 SFDVKD. The CDR3 runs 14 residues. V was pared by 3 bases and J by 5 bases, with 12 bases between. CDR3 loop: CATSDPGSGTEAFF. The CDR3 DNA reads TGTGCCACCAGTGATCCGGGGTCGGGAACTGAAGCTTTCTTT.

This clonotype was found a few times. The chain combines TRBV7-2 with TRBJ1-1; no definite D call. CDR1 is SGHTA, CDR2 FQGNSA, per germline. CDR3 length: 11 amino acids. The V end lost 3 bases, the J end lost 8 bases, and 7 bases lay between the germline ends. This CDR3 reads CASSFFQEAFF. CDR3 nucleotide sequence: TGTGCCAGCAGCTTCTTCCAGGAAGCTTTCTTT.

The chain links TRBV10-3 to TRBJ2-1; perhaps TRBD2 as D (5 bases). Germline V gene lookup returns CDR1 ENHRY and CDR2 SYGVKD. The CDR3 spans 15 residues. V shed 0 bases and J shed 1 base, with 7 bases lying between them. CDR3 residues: CAISESGGSYNEQFF. As DNA, the CDR3 is TGTGCCATCAGTGAGTCTGGCGGGTCCTACAATGAGCAGTTCTTC.

The chain has TRBV7-9 and TRBJ2-2; D gene ambiguous. The CDR3 covers 16 residues. Germline CDR1 and CDR2: SEHNR and FQNEAQ (reference sequence). The V end was cut by 5 bases, the J end by 1 base, with 14 bases between. CDR3 nucleotide sequence: TGTGCCAGCAGCACCCGGGTTTTTGAGAACACCGGGGAGCTGTTTTTT. Translation: CASSTRVFENTGELFF.

The sample holds many counts of this clonotype. The genes are TRBV3-1 and TRBJ1-2; no clear D. The CDR3 runs to 13 residues. Trimming took 3 bases from V and 4 from J, leaving 9 bases between them. Germline V gene sequence: CDR1 LGHDT, CDR2 YNNKEL (reference sequence). As DNA, the CDR3 is TGTGCCAGCAGCCACGACGGTCCCTATGGCTACACCTTC. Encoded protein: CASSHDGPYGYTF.

This chain links TRBV4-1 with TRBJ2-1; TRBD1 matches at 7 bases. Unmatched junction bases numbered 12, after V lost 5 bases and J lost 2 bases. Germline V gene sequence: CDR1 MGHRA, CDR2 YSYEKL. This CDR3 contains 17 residues. CDR3 DNA sequence: TGCGCCAGCAGCTCCAAGCTCCGGGACAGAGCCTACAATGAGCAGTTCTTC. It codes for CASSSKLRDRAYNEQFF.

The J gene is TRBJ2-1, the V gene TRBV3-1, with D possibly TRBD1 on 6 matching bases. The germline V gene encodes CDR1 LGHDT and CDR2 YNNKEL (reference sequence). V was clipped by 2 bases and J by 9 bases, with 11 bases between them. This CDR3 is 13 amino acids long. CDR3 protein: CASSQPGQIEQFF. Here the CDR3 DNA reads TGTGCCAGCAGCCAACCTGGACAGATTGAGCAGTTCTTC.

V is TRBV5-1 and J is TRBJ2-7; 9 positions match TRBD1. With 4 bases clipped from V and 5 bases from J, the junction kept 10 bases outside the gene matches. Germline CDR1 is SGHRS and CDR2 is YFSETQ. This CDR3 comprises 15 residues. Here the CDR3 reads CASSPRGTGLHEQYF. CDR3 DNA sequence: TGCGCCAGCAGCCCACGGGGGACAGGGCTCCACGAGCAGTACTTC.

The genes are TRBV7-3 and TRBJ2-6; 9 bases match TRBD2. The CDR3 runs 19 residues. After removal of 5 bases from V and 0 bases from J, the junction contained 11 bases not matched to a gene. From germline, CDR1 is SGHTA and CDR2 FQGTGA. Here the CDR3 DNA reads TGTGCCAGCAGCGCCGAGAGGGCGGGAGGGTACTCTGGGGCCAACGTCCTGACTTTC. Encoded protein: CASSAERAGGYSGANVLTF.

There are a few counts of this clonotype. The rearrangement joins TRBV28 to TRBJ1-5; the D is unclear. Germline V gene data show CDR1 as MDHEN and CDR2 as SYDVKM. This CDR3 has 15 residues. Trimming pared 5 bases from V and 1 base from J, leaving 12 bases between. The CDR3 DNA reads as TGTGCCAGCAGTCAATTGGACCTAAGCAATCAGCCCCAGCATTTT. It specifies CASSQLDLSNQPQHF.

There are a few counts of this clonotype. The chain links TRBV5-1 to TRBJ1-2, with D maybe TRBD1 (6 bases). This CDR3 is built from 14 residues. The V gene lost 0 bases and the J gene lost 8 bases, with 14 bases spanning the gap. Germline loops: CDR1 SGHRS, CDR2 YFSETQ. The CDR3 loop is CASSLDGGVSGYTF. As DNA, the CDR3 is TGCGCCAGCAGCTTGGATGGGGGCGTAAGCGGCTACACCTTC. The whole variable domain, remainder taken from reference TRBV5-1 and TRBJ1-2, is KAGVTQTPRYLIKTRGQQVTLSCSPISGHRSVSWYQQTPGQGLQFLFEYFSETQRNKGNFPGRFSGRQFSNSRSEMNVSTLELGDSALYLCASSLDGGVSGYTFGSGTRLTVV.

This clonotype has a handful of counts. The rearrangement joins TRBV6-1 to TRBJ2-7; 7 bases fit TRBD2. V trimming: 2 bases; J trimming: 6 bases; junction bases outside the gene matches: 7. The CDR3 covers 14 residues. Germline CDR1 and CDR2: MNHNS and SASEGT. For the CDR3, the DNA is TGTGCCAGCAGTGAATGGCGGGAGTTCTCCGAGCAGTACTTC. It yields the protein CASSEWREFSEQYF.

This clonotype was seen a few times. This rearrangement joins TRBV25-1 to TRBJ2-6, with TRBD1 as a possible D gene (6 bases). Trimming took off 1 base at V and 0 bases at J, with 13 bases between the two ends. CDR3 length: 18 residues. CDR1 MGHDK and CDR2 SYGVNS come from the germline V gene. This chain's CDR3 is CASSEWGQGSSGANVLTF. As DNA, the CDR3 is TGTGCCAGCAGTGAATGGGGGCAGGGGAGCTCTGGGGCCAACGTCCTGACTTTC.

The chain carries TRBV4-1 and TRBJ2-5, with TRBD2 matching 7 bases. The germline gives CDR1 MGHRA, CDR2 YSYEKL. V lost 3 bases to trimming and J lost 2 bases; unmatched junction nucleotides: 9. The CDR3 consists of 16 residues. CDR3 residues: CASSQTGLGIQETQYF. The CDR3 DNA is TGCGCCAGCAGCCAGACCGGACTAGGCATACAAGAGACCCAGTACTTC.

V is TRBV5-1 and J is TRBJ1-2; D perhaps matches TRBD1 (5 bases). The CDR3 is made up of 12 amino acids. The germline V gene encodes CDR1 SGHRS and CDR2 YFSETQ. V was cut by 5 bases and J by 7 bases, with 12 bases left in between. The CDR3 DNA follows: TGCGCCAGCAGGGCGGGGGTTGTTGGCTACACCTTC. Its protein is CASRAGVVGYTF.